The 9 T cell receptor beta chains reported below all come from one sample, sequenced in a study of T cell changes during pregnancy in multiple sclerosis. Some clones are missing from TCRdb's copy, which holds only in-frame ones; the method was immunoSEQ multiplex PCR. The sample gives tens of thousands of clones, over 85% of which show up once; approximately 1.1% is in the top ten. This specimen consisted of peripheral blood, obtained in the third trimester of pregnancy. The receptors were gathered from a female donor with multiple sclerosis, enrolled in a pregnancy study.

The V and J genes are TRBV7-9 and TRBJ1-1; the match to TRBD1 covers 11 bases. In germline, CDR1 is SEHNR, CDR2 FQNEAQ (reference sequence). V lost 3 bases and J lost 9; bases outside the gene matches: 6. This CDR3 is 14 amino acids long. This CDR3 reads CASSFRGQGEQAFF. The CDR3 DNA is TGTGCCAGCAGCTTTCGGGGACAGGGGGAACAAGCTTTCTTT.

DNA for the CDR3: TGTGCCAGCAGCTTAGAACTAGCGGGAGGCCCGAACACCGGGGAGCTGTTTTTT. Translating it yields CASSLELAGGPNTGELFF. The chain links TRBV13 to TRBJ2-2, with 12 bases matching TRBD2. Germline V gene data show CDR1 as PRHDT and CDR2 as FYEKMQ (reference sequence). V trimming: 1 base; J trimming: 0 bases; junction bases outside the gene matches: 3. The CDR3 covers 18 residues.

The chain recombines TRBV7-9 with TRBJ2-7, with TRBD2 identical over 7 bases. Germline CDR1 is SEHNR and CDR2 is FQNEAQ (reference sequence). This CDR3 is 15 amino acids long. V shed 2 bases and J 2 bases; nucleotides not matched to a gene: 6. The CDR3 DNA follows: TGTGCCAGCAGCTTATTAACTAGCGCAGCCTACGAGCAGTACTTC. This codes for CASSLLTSAAYEQYF. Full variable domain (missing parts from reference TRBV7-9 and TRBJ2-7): DTGVSQNPRHKITKRGQNVTFRCDPISEHNRLYWYRQTLGQGPEFLTYFQNEAQLEKSRLLSDRFSAERPKGSFSTLEIQRTEQGDSAMYLCASSLLTSAAYEQYFGPGTRLTVT.

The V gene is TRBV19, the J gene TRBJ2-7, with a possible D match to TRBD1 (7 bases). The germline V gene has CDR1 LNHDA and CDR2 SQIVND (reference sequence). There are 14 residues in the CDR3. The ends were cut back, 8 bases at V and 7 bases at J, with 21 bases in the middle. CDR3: CASAPGGQGVEQYF. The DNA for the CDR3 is TGTGCCAGTGCCCCCGGAGGGCAGGGGGTGGAGCAGTACTTC. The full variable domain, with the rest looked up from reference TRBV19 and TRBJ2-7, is DGGITQSPKYLFRKEGQNVTLSCEQNLNHDAMYWYRQDPGQGLRLIYYSQIVNDFQKGDIAEGYSVSREKKESFPLTVTSAQKNPTAFYLCASAPGGQGVEQYFGPGTRLTVT.

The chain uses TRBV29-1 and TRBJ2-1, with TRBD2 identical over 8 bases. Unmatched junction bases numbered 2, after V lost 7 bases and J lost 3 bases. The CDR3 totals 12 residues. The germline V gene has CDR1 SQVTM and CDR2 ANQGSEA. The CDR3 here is CSAGGFYNEQFF. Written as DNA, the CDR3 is TGCAGCGCGGGAGGGTTCTACAATGAGCAGTTCTTC.

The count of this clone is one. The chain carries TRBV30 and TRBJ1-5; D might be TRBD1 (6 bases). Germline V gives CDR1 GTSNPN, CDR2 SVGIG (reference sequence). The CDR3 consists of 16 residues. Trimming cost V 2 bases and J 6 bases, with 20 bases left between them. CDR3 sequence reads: CAWSSAGAIAVQPQHF. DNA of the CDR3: TGTGCCTGGAGTTCCGCAGGGGCGATAGCAGTTCAGCCCCAGCATTTT.

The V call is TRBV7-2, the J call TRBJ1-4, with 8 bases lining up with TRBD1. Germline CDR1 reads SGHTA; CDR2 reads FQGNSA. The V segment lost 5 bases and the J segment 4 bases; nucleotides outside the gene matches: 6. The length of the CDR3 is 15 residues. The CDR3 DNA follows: TGTGCCAGCAGCCCTCAGGGGGCCGGTAATGAAAAACTGTTTTTT. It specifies CASSPQGAGNEKLFF.

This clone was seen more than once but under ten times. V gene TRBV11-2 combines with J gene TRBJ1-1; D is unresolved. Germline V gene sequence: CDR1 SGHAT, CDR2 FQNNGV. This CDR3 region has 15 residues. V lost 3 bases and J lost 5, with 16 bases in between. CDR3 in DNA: TGTGCCAGCAGCTTCCAGGCCTTACGCCTTACTGAAGCTTTCTTT. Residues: CASSFQALRLTEAFF.

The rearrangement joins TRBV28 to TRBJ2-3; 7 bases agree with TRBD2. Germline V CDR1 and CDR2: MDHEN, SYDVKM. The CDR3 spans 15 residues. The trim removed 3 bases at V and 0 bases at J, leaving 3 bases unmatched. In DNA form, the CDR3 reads TGTGCCAGCAGTTTGGGAGGGCTAAGCACAGATACGCAGTATTTT. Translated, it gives CASSLGGLSTDTQYF.